This T cell receptor beta chain emerged from a study of cytomegalovirus exposure and HLA in healthy donors. Study observations and caveats: Data from an earlier analysis indicated that most TCR beta V segments were productive either about 87% or about 30% of the time. In a later analysis, at a false discovery rate of 0.05, 16,951 TCR beta sequences matched HLA alleles.

Donors were ostensibly healthy at sampling, although undocumented immune exposures were probable. The PCR made use of 60 Vbeta and 13 Jbeta primers. The table came from immunoSEQ multiplex PCR; TCRdb's copy has only in-frame clones and leaves some out. In the table there are 50,000 to 55,000 clones, roughly 53% of which are singletons. With respect to this clone: Its target is not known.

CDR3 length: 14 amino acids. Trimming pared 0 bases from V and 1 base from J, leaving 7 bases between. Looked up from germline, CDR1 is MNHEY and CDR2 is SVGAGI. This clonotype was sampled from a human donor in good health. What was sequenced was PBMCs. The genes are TRBV6-5 and TRBJ2-7; weak D call: TRBD1 (6 bases). The CDR3 DNA reads as TGTGCCAGCAGTTACTCAGGGGGTTCCTACGAGCAGTACTTC. Protein sequence: CASSYSGGSYEQYF.